This section outlines one TCR beta chain sequence together with its context. The data are from a study of control samples from healthy donors and cancer patients. From germline, CDR1 is SEHNR and CDR2 FQNEAQ (reference sequence). J gave up 7 bases and V 4 bases, and 9 bases lay outside the gene matches. The CDR3 extends over 15 amino acids. The repertoire was sequenced with immunoSEQ multiplex PCR; TCRdb's copy has only in-frame clones and lacks some. The sample records 70,000 to 85,000 clones, roughly 89% being singletons. This TCR was sampled from a man between 45 and 60 years old in good health. The chain links TRBV7-9 to TRBJ1-4, with 7 bases matching TRBD1. The sequenced sample was blood. The CDR3 protein is CASSYDRVGSEKLFF. CDR3 nucleotide sequence: TGTGCCAGCAGCTACGACAGGGTGGGCTCTGAAAAACTGTTTTTT.